A single sample is the source of the 24 T cell receptor beta chains below, sequenced in a study of blood T cell repertoires in COVID-19. Produced via immunoSEQ multiplex PCR; TCRdb's table is partial and in-frame only. In the table there are fewer than 450,000 clones, roughly 86% of which are singletons. Material: peripheral blood. The receptors derive from an older woman with COVID-19, enrolled during active disease.

The chain recombines TRBV7-2 with TRBJ2-3; 9 bases map to TRBD2. CDR3 length: 18 amino acids. The germline V gene has CDR1 SGHTA and CDR2 FQGNSA. V shed 1 base, J shed 7 bases, and the junction held 15 bases outside the gene matches. The CDR3 loop is CASSLEWVVAGVPNTQYF. The CDR3 DNA reads TGTGCCAGCAGCTTAGAGTGGGTCGTAGCGGGGGTACCGAATACGCAGTATTTT.

The rearrangement uses TRBV4-1 and TRBJ1-1; D is ambiguous. Germline values: CDR1 MGHRA, CDR2 YSYEKL. Trimming took off 1 base at V and 0 bases at J, with 6 bases between the two ends. The CDR3 is 14 amino acids. CDR3 residues: CASSQVSVNTEAFF. The CDR3 DNA reads as TGCGCCAGCAGCCAAGTGTCAGTGAACACTGAAGCTTTCTTT.

The V gene is TRBV7-9, the J gene TRBJ2-7, with no clear D. V was clipped by 4 bases and J by 2 bases, with 12 bases between them. This CDR3 has 14 residues. CDR1 is SEHNR, CDR2 FQNEAQ, per germline (reference sequence). This CDR3 reads CASSSFRHAYEQYF. In DNA form, the CDR3 reads TGTGCCAGCAGCTCCTTCAGACACGCCTACGAGCAGTACTTC. Combining the CDR3 with reference TRBV7-9 and TRBJ2-7 gives the whole variable domain DTGVSQNPRHKITKRGQNVTFRCDPISEHNRLYWYRQTLGQGPEFLTYFQNEAQLEKSRLLSDRFSAERPKGSFSTLEIQRTEQGDSAMYLCASSSFRHAYEQYFGPGTRLTVT.

The chain recombines TRBV10-3 with TRBJ1-1; 8 nucleotides line up with TRBD1. The length of the CDR3 is 12 residues. Germline CDR1 is ENHRY and CDR2 is SYGVKD. Trimming removed 8 bases from V and 4 bases from J; junction bases left unmatched: 3. The CDR3 DNA sequence: TGTGCCATCGGACAGGGTGGCACTGAAGCTTTCTTT. Its protein is CAIGQGGTEAFF.

The chain's CDR3 is CASSRGTSNYEQYF. The CDR3 coding sequence is TGTGCCAGCAGCCGAGGGACTAGCAACTACGAGCAGTACTTC. The gene calls are TRBV7-8 and TRBJ2-7; TRBD2 agrees at 9 bases. The V and J ends lost 5 bases and 3 bases, in that order; junction bases with no gene match: 5. Germline CDR1 SGHVS, CDR2 FQNEAQ. The CDR3 length is 14 residues.

This chain joins TRBV2 and TRBJ2-7, with D tentatively TRBD2 (6 bases). Trimming cost V 6 bases and J 0 bases, with 9 bases left between them. Germline V gene lookup returns CDR1 SNHLY and CDR2 FYNNEI. The CDR3 runs 13 residues. The CDR3 nucleotides are TGTGCCAGCAGCCTTAGCGGCTCCTACGAGCAGTACTTC. Translated: CASSLSGSYEQYF.

The chain couples TRBV7-9 to TRBJ1-2; the match to TRBD1 covers 9 bases. The CDR3 sequence is 16 residues long. Germline V lookup: CDR1 SEHNR, CDR2 FQNEAQ (reference sequence). Trimming cost V 5 bases and J 6 bases; bases outside gene matches: 13. DNA of the CDR3: TGTGCCAGCAGCCGCGCGGGCGACAGGGGGGCCAATGGCTACACCTTC. Residues: CASSRAGDRGANGYTF.

J is TRBJ2-3 and V is TRBV2; possibly TRBD2 for D (7 bases). V was cut by 5 bases and J by 5 bases, with 17 bases left in between. Germline CDR1 SNHLY, CDR2 FYNNEI. The CDR3 is made up of 15 amino acids. The CDR3 DNA follows: TGTGCCAGCAGTCTGGCGGGGGCCCGAGGAGATACGCAGTATTTT. This encodes CASSLAGARGDTQYF.

The V and J genes are TRBV9 and TRBJ1-5; 7 positions match TRBD1. Germline CDR1 SGDLS, CDR2 YYNGEE. CDR3 length: 14 residues. The V and J ends lost 4 bases and 2 bases, in that order; junction bases with no gene match: 3. In DNA, the CDR3 is TGTGCCAGCAGCCAGGGGGTTGGCAATCAGCCCCAGCATTTT. Translating gives CASSQGVGNQPQHF. The complete variable domain, with remaining parts taken from reference TRBV9 and TRBJ1-5, reads DSGVTQTPKHLITATGQRVTLRCSPRSGDLSVYWYQQSLDQGLQFLIQYYNGEERAKGNILERFSAQQFPDLHSELNLSSLELGDSALYFCASSQGVGNQPQHFGDGTRLSIL.

J is TRBJ1-1 and V is TRBV7-9, with 10 bases aligning to TRBD1. The germline gives CDR1 SEHNR, CDR2 FQNEAQ (reference sequence). The CDR3 has 16 amino acids. V lost 0 bases, J lost 6 bases, and 7 bases stayed unmatched. CDR3: CASSLAWGQGRSEAFF. The DNA for the CDR3 is TGTGCCAGCAGCTTAGCCTGGGGACAGGGGCGGTCTGAAGCTTTCTTT.

The CDR3 loop reads CATGESTGELFF. Written as DNA, the CDR3 is TGTGCCACAGGGGAATCCACCGGGGAGCTGTTTTTT. The genes are TRBV24-1 and TRBJ2-2; D is possibly TRBD1 (5 bases). The CDR3 has 12 amino acids. Germline CDR1 reads KGHDR; CDR2 reads SFDVKD. Between the trimmed V and J ends, which lost 10 bases and 4 bases, there was a span of 9 bases.

This chain joins TRBV7-6 and TRBJ1-2; tentative D call: TRBD1 (6 bases). Trimming stripped 1 base from V and 8 bases from J, with 14 bases between. The germline gives CDR1 SGHVS, CDR2 FNYEAQ. The CDR3 totals 14 residues. The CDR3 DNA reads as TGTGCCAGCAGCTTAGGTTTAGGGGGTGACGGCTACACCTTC. It specifies CASSLGLGGDGYTF.

The DNA of the CDR3 is TGTGCCAGCAGCCAGGGTCAGGCGAACTCTGGAAACACCATATATTTT. This codes for CASSQGQANSGNTIYF. The rearrangement uses TRBV4-2 and TRBJ1-3; D uncertain. Germline V gene data show CDR1 as LGHNA and CDR2 as YNFKEQ. Trimming cost V 3 bases and J 0 bases, with 12 bases left between them. This CDR3 is built from 16 residues.

V and J are TRBV6-5 and TRBJ1-1; D is perhaps TRBD1 (5 bases). Germline values: CDR1 MNHEY, CDR2 SVGAGI. This CDR3 comprises 13 residues. Trimming removed 8 bases at V and 6 bases at J, with 16 bases between. DNA of the CDR3: TGTGCCAGCGGGGCGTACAGGCTCGCTGAAGCTTTCTTT. Translated, it gives CASGAYRLAEAFF.

The V gene is TRBV6-5, the J gene TRBJ1-6; no firm D call. Germline V gene data show CDR1 as MNHEY and CDR2 as SVGAGI. Trimming took 2 bases from V and 6 from J, leaving 11 bases between them. The CDR3 is made up of 15 amino acids. The CDR3 sequence: CASSYQVLANSPLHF. The CDR3 bases are TGTGCCAGCAGTTACCAAGTGTTGGCTAATTCACCCCTCCACTTT.

The chain links TRBV5-1 to TRBJ2-3; D is uncertain. Between the trimmed V and J ends, which lost 0 bases and 2 bases, there was a span of 10 bases. The CDR3 sequence is 15 residues long. CDR1 and CDR2 (germline): SGHRS, YFSETQ. CDR3 loop: CASSLAQLHTDTQYF. In DNA form, the CDR3 reads TGCGCCAGCAGCTTGGCCCAACTACACACAGATACGCAGTATTTT.

The chain carries TRBV11-3 and TRBJ2-1, with D maybe TRBD1 (5 bases). The V end lost 2 bases, the J end lost 6 bases, and 11 bases lay between the germline ends. The CDR3 spans 14 residues. Germline CDR1 and CDR2: SGHNT and YENEEA. The CDR3 DNA reads as TGTGCCAGCAGCTTATCCGCAGGGCTCAATGAGCAGTTCTTC. It translates to CASSLSAGLNEQFF.

The chain links TRBV30 to TRBJ1-1; D remains unclear. This CDR3 is 13 amino acids long. Germline values: CDR1 GTSNPN, CDR2 SVGIG (reference sequence). With 1 base removed from V and 4 bases from J, the gap between germline ends came to 10 bases. The CDR3 nucleotides read TGTGCCTGGAGTGACTTATTTGGCACTGAAGCTTTCTTT. Its translation: CAWSDLFGTEAFF.

This chain uses TRBV24-1 with TRBJ1-2, with TRBD1 as a possible D gene (5 bases). The length of the CDR3 is 14 residues. V gave up 9 bases and J gave up 2 bases, with 15 bases separating them. The germline CDR1 and CDR2 sequences are KGHDR and SFDVKD. The chain's CDR3 is CATYDTRANYGYTF. In DNA, the CDR3 is TGTGCCACCTACGACACCAGGGCCAACTATGGCTACACCTTC.

V usage is TRBV5-8 and J usage is TRBJ2-7; TRBD2 agrees at 11 bases. V lost 3 bases to trimming and J lost 2 bases; unmatched junction nucleotides: 4. Germline V lookup: CDR1 SGHTS, CDR2 YDEGEE. There are 15 residues in the CDR3. CDR3: CASSSRLAGTYEQYF. Written as DNA, the CDR3 is TGTGCCAGCAGCTCCCGACTAGCGGGGACCTACGAGCAGTACTTC.

Notes on this clone: The sample contains more than one DNA sequence encoding this CDR3. The J gene is TRBJ2-5, the V gene TRBV24-1; D unclear. The V end lost 3 bases, the J end lost 5 bases, and 6 bases lay between the germline ends. Germline CDR1 and CDR2: KGHDR and SFDVKD. The CDR3 is 12 amino acids. The CDR3 DNA follows: TGTGCCACCAGTGATCCCGGGGAGACCCAGTACTTC. Encoded protein: CATSDPGETQYF.

The J gene is TRBJ1-1, the V gene TRBV21-1; TRBD1 is the table's D call, not checked against the DNA. TRBV21-1 is described as a pseudogene. The CDR3 has 13 residues. The CDR3 reads CASSTPGETEAFF. CDR3 nucleotide sequence: TGTGCCAGCAGCACCCCAGGTGAGACTGAAGCTTTCTTT.

V gene TRBV7-9 combines with J gene TRBJ1-2, with TRBD1 matching 9 bases. Germline lookup yields CDR1 SEHNR and CDR2 FQNEAQ (reference sequence). The CDR3 runs to 14 residues. V lost 7 bases to trimming and J lost 8 bases; unmatched junction nucleotides: 11. The CDR3, as DNA: TGTGCCAGCACCCCGGTGGACAGGGGTTTAGGCTACACCTTC. It is translated as CASTPVDRGLGYTF.

This clone came up a few times. The chain is built from TRBV5-1 and TRBJ1-2; D ambiguous. Germline V CDR1 and CDR2: SGHRS, YFSETQ. V dropped 0 bases and J dropped 1 base, with 13 bases sitting between them. The CDR3 extends over 16 amino acids. The CDR3 loop reads CASSLASNYVNYGYTF. CDR3 bases: TGCGCCAGCAGCTTGGCATCCAACTACGTTAACTATGGCTACACCTTC.